This T cell receptor (beta chain) was observed in a study of CD8 T cells in Susac syndrome. The CDR3 contains 18 residues. From germline, CDR1 is MNHEY and CDR2 SVGAGI. The J segment lost 5 bases and the V segment lost 2 bases, leaving 10 bases of the junction unmatched. cDNA came from around 0.5 to 1 ug RNA primed by random hexamers. TCRdb reanalysed the immunoSEQ multiplex PCR reads using MiXCR and keeps one entry per CDR3 protein. The data show 150,000 to 200,000 distinct CDR3 sequences, roughly 92% seen once. This receptor was identified in a human donor with multiple sclerosis. The chain combines TRBV6-5 with TRBJ2-5, with 14 bases matching TRBD2. The sequenced sample consisted of CD4+ T cells from PBMCs. The CDR3 protein is CASSYVVGLAGGGETQYF. CDR3 DNA: TGTGCCAGCAGTTACGTTGTCGGACTAGCGGGGGGAGGGGAGACCCAGTACTTC.